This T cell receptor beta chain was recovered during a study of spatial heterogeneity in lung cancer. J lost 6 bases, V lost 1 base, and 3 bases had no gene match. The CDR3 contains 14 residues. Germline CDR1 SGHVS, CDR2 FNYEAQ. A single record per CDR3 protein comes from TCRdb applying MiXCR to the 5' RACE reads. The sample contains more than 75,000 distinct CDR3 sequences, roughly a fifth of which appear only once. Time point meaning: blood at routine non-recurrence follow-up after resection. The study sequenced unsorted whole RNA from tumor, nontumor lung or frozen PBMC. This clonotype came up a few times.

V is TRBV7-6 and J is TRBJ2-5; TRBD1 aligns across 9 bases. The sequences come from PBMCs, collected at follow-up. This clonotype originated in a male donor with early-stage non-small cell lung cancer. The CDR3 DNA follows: TGTGCCAGCAGCTTAGAGGACAGGGGCAAGACCCAGTACTTC. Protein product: CASSLEDRGKTQYF. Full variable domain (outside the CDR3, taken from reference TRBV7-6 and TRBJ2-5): GAGVSQSPRYKVTKRGQDVALRCDPISGHVSLYWYRQALGQGPEFLTYFNYEAQQDKSGLPNDRFSAERPEGSISTLTIQRTEQRDSAMYRCASSLEDRGKTQYFGPGTRLLVL.